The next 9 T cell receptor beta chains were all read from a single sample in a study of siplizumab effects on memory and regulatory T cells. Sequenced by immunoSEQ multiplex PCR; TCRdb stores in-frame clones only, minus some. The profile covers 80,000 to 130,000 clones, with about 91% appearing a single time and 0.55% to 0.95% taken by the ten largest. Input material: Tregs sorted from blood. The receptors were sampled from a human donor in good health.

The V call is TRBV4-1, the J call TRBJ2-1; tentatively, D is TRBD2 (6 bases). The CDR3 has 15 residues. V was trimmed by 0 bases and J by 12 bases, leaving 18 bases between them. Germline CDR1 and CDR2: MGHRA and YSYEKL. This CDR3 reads CASSQDPSVLTGQFF. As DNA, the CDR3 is TGCGCCAGCAGCCAAGACCCTAGCGTGTTAACGGGGCAGTTCTTC.

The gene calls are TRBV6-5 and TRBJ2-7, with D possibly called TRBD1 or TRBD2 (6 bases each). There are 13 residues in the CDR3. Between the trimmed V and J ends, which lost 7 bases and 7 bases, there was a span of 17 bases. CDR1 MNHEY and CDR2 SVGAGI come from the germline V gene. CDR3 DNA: TGTGCCAGCACCTCCGTGGGGGCGGGGGAGCAGTACTTC. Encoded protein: CASTSVGAGEQYF.

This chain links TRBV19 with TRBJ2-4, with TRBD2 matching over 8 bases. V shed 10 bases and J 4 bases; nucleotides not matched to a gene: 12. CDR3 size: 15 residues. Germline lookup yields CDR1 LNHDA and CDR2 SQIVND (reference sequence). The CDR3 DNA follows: TGTGCCACCTCAAGGCTAATAGCGGGAAAAAACATTCAGTACTTC. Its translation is CATSRLIAGKNIQYF.

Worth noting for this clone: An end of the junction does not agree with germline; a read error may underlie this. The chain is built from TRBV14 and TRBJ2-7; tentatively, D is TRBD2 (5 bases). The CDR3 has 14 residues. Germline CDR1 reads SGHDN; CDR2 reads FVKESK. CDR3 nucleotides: TGTGCCAGCAACCAAGAATTACTAGTATCCGAGCAGTACTTC. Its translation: CASNQELLVSEQYF.

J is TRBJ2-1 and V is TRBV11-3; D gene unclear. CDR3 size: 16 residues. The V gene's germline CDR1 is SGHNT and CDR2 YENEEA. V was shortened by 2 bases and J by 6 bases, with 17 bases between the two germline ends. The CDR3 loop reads CASSLTSITWGNEQFF. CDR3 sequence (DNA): TGTGCCAGCAGCTTAACGTCCATTACGTGGGGCAATGAGCAGTTCTTC.

The CDR3 loop is CASSPWRGLNYGYTF. In nucleotides, the CDR3 is TGTGCCAGCAGCCCCTGGCGGGGTCTAAACTATGGCTACACCTTC. The rearrangement links TRBV7-2 to TRBJ1-2; D unresolved. The CDR3 is 15 residues long. Germline loops: CDR1 SGHTA, CDR2 FQGNSA. Trimming cost V 5 bases and J 2 bases, with 15 bases left between them.

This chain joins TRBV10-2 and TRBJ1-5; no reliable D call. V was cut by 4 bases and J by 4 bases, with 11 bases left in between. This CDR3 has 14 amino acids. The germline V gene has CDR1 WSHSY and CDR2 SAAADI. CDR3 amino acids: CASSVSTANQPQHF. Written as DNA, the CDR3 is TGCGCCAGCAGTGTTTCTACTGCAAATCAGCCCCAGCATTTT.

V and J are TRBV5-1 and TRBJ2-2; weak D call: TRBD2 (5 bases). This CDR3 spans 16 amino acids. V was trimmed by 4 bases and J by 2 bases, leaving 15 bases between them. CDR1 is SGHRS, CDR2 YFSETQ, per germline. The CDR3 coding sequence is TGCGCCAGCAGCCTAAGAACCGGGATAAACACCGGGGAGCTGTTTTTT. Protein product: CASSLRTGINTGELFF.

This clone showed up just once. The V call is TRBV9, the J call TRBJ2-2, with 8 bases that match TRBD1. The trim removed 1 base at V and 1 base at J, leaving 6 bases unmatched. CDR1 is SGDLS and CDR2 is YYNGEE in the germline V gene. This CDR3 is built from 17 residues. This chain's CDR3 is CASSVQGAMKNTGELFF. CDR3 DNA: TGTGCCAGCAGCGTACAGGGGGCGATGAAGAACACCGGGGAGCTGTTTTTT.